This note documents a single T cell receptor (beta chain) sequence. No antigen is known for it. Combining a sample-barcoded 5' primer with a J-beta primer mix, a second PCR ran for roughly 6 to 12 cycles. TCRdb reprocessed the 5' RACE reads via MiXCR and lists one record per CDR3 protein. This sample has about 640,000 distinct CDR3 sequences, with about 54% found just once. The CDR3 is 15 amino acids. Trimming shortened V by 5 bases and J by 2 bases, and 13 bases separated the two germline ends. Germline assignment: CDR1 SGHAT and CDR2 FQNNGV. This sample was taken from a study of blood T cells in healthy people across ages. Whole-study results and caveats: PBMCs were not sorted, which prevented a conclusive comparison of naive versus antigen-experienced cells.

Sequencing was performed on blood. The chain combines TRBV11-2 with TRBJ2-1; no clear D. The clonotype was recovered from a man aged 55 to 70 in good health. CDR3 region: CASSKDPETYNEQFF. In DNA, the CDR3 is TGTGCCAGCAGCAAAGACCCGGAAACCTACAATGAGCAGTTCTTC.